This T cell receptor (beta chain) was identified during a study of shared clonotypes between healthy human individuals. Study overall: Donors were a couple of women and a few men aged 18 to 49. For every donor, three CD4 naive, three CD4 memory, two CD8 naive and one CD8 memory plates were used.

Trimming left V 8 bases short and J 2 bases short, with 12 bases between. Germline-derived CDR1 and CDR2 are LNHDA and SQIVND (reference sequence). This CDR3 has 13 residues. Clones were sequenced by immunoSEQ multiplex PCR, and TCRdb holds only the in-frame ones, with some missing. The sample holds approximately 740,000 clones, around two thirds seen once. The chain combines TRBV19 with TRBJ1-1; D ambiguous. Specimen: memory CD4+ T cells sorted from blood. The subset was: CD45RA-negative fraction. The clonotype was recovered from a woman aged 25 to 39 in good health. CDR3 nucleotides: TGTGCCAGTGCCCCGACAAGTAACACTGAAGCTTTCTTT. This sequence encodes CASAPTSNTEAFF.